The 21 T cell receptor beta chains below come from one sample, sequenced in a study of T cells after yellow fever vaccination. TCRdb called the 5' RACE reads again in MiXCR, with one record for every CDR3 protein. The sample contains over 150,000 distinct CDR3 sequences, approximately 6.8% of which appear only once. The sequencing here drew on CD4+ T cells sorted from PBMCs, taken about 5 days after the first yellow fever vaccination. Receptors were obtained from a man aged 18 to 35 who received the YFV17D yellow fever vaccine.

The sample holds many counts of this clonotype. V is TRBV24-1 and J is TRBJ2-1; 8 bases fit TRBD2. From germline, CDR1 is KGHDR and CDR2 SFDVKD. J gave up 2 bases and V 5 bases, and 4 bases lay outside the gene matches. CDR3 length: 15 residues. CDR3 region: CATSAAGGPYNEQFF. CDR3 nucleotides: TGTGCCACCAGTGCCGCGGGGGGTCCCTACAATGAGCAGTTCTTC.

There are many counts of this clonotype. The chain employs TRBV4-1 and TRBJ2-5; 8 bases agree with TRBD2. The V and J ends lost 0 bases and 0 bases, in that order; junction bases with no gene match: 12. The CDR3 has 19 residues. CDR1 and CDR2 (germline): MGHRA, YSYEKL. CDR3 region: CASSQDWVSNSGNQETQYF. CDR3 coding DNA: TGCGCCAGCAGCCAAGACTGGGTTAGTAATAGCGGGAACCAAGAGACCCAGTACTTC.

This chain uses TRBV7-6 with TRBJ2-3; the D is unclear. This CDR3 has 13 residues. V was shortened by 8 bases and J by 6 bases, with 15 bases between the two germline ends. The germline gives CDR1 SGHVS, CDR2 FNYEAQ. The CDR3 DNA is TGTGCCAGCTTCGGACCAAGGTCGGATACGCAGTATTTT. This encodes CASFGPRSDTQYF.

A few counts support this clonotype. The chain is built from TRBV5-4 and TRBJ2-1; TRBD2 matches at 8 bases. Trimming removed 1 base from V and 4 bases from J; junction bases left unmatched: 4. From germline, CDR1 is SGHNT and CDR2 YYREEE (reference sequence). There are 15 residues in the CDR3. This CDR3 is CASSLFSGTYNEQFF. The CDR3 DNA sequence: TGTGCCAGCAGCTTGTTTAGCGGGACTTACAATGAGCAGTTCTTC. Looking up the rest from reference TRBV5-4 and TRBJ2-1 gives the full variable domain: ETGVTQSPTHLIKTRGQQVTLRCSSQSGHNTVSWYQQALGQGPQFIFQYYREEENGRGNFPPRFSGLQFPNYSSELNVNALELDDSALYLCASSLFSGTYNEQFFGPGTRLTVL.

The chain employs TRBV7-2 and TRBJ2-7; D is undetermined. The CDR3 is made up of 14 amino acids. Germline V gene sequence: CDR1 SGHTA, CDR2 FQGNSA. Between the trimmed V and J ends, which lost 3 bases and 0 bases, there was a span of 9 bases. Here the CDR3 DNA reads TGTGCCAGCAGCTTCCGCGTCAGCTCCTACGAGCAGTACGTC. Translated, it gives CASSFRVSSYEQYV.

This clonotype appeared many times. The chain is built from TRBV4-3 and TRBJ2-3; 15 bases fit TRBD2. This CDR3 is 18 amino acids long. Trimming cost V 2 bases and J 0 bases; bases outside gene matches: 3. Germline-derived CDR1 and CDR2 are LGHNA and YSLEER. For the CDR3, the DNA is TGCGCCAGCAGCCAACGGACTAGCGGGGGGGAAAGCACAGATACGCAGTATTTT. It translates to CASSQRTSGGESTDTQYF.

The table lists this clonotype with a few counts. The chain carries TRBV7-2 and TRBJ2-1, with D possibly TRBD1 on 5 matching bases. CDR1 SGHTA and CDR2 FQGNSA come from the germline V gene. The CDR3 is 13 residues long. Trimming left V 6 bases short and J 5 bases short, with 11 bases between. In nucleotides, the CDR3 is TGTGCCAGCAGGCAGGGTATTCACAATGAGCAGTTCTTC. The encoded protein is CASRQGIHNEQFF.

Only a few counts were recorded for this clonotype. The CDR3 DNA follows: TGTGCCAGCAGCTTATTTGTTCTTGGACTAGCGGAGGCGCAGACCCAGTACTTC. This translates into CASSLFVLGLAEAQTQYF. The chain has TRBV11-2 and TRBJ2-5, with 10 nucleotides matching TRBD2. This CDR3 contains 18 residues. The junction had 15 bases not matched to a gene; V was cut back by 2 bases and J by 6 bases. Germline V lookup: CDR1 SGHAT, CDR2 FQNNGV.

This clonotype turned up a few times. V gene TRBV7-2 combines with J gene TRBJ1-6; 7 bases are shared with TRBD1. This CDR3 comprises 13 residues. CDR1 and CDR2 (germline): SGHTA, FQGNSA. V trimming: 4 bases; J trimming: 13 bases; junction bases outside the gene matches: 7. CDR3 DNA: TGTGCCAGCAGCTCCCCACAGGGGTTCCCCCTCCACTTT. This translates into CASSSPQGFPLHF.

This clonotype was recorded at least ten times. The V gene is TRBV7-9, the J gene TRBJ1-1; possibly TRBD1 for D (6 bases). CDR1 and CDR2 (germline): SEHNR, FQNEAQ (reference sequence). The CDR3 is 10 amino acids. Trimming removed 5 bases at V and 9 bases at J, with 7 bases between. The CDR3 loop reads CASSQGQAFF. In DNA form, the CDR3 reads TGTGCCAGCAGCCAGGGGCAAGCTTTCTTT.

There are many counts of this clonotype. For the CDR3, the DNA is TGTGCCAGCAGTCCGAGTCAAATCTGGGGACAGCGGAACACTGAAGCTTTCTTT. This sequence encodes CASSPSQIWGQRNTEAFF. The chain has TRBV27 and TRBJ1-1, with 7 bases that match TRBD1. The junction had 16 bases not matched to a gene; V was cut back by 5 bases and J by 1 base. There are 18 residues in the CDR3. Germline assignment: CDR1 MNHEY and CDR2 SMNVEV (reference sequence).

This clonotype appeared many times. The chain is built from TRBV5-1 and TRBJ2-5, with 9 positions matching TRBD1. Germline-derived CDR1 and CDR2 are SGHRS and YFSETQ. The CDR3 has 13 residues. Losses at the gene ends were 5 bases for V and 5 bases for J; bases not matched to a gene: 4. The CDR3 spells CASSSQGAETQYF. The CDR3 region has the DNA TGCGCCAGCAGTTCACAGGGGGCTGAGACCCAGTACTTC.

About this clonotype: A clone one base away is much larger, so this may be a read error. The V and J genes are TRBV7-6 and TRBJ2-1; possible D gene TRBD2, 6 bases. V shed 8 bases and J shed 4 bases, with 12 bases lying between them. Germline V gene sequence: CDR1 SGHVS, CDR2 FNYEAQ. This CDR3 comprises 13 residues. The CDR3 reads CASRPRGYNEQFF. CDR3 in DNA: TGTGCCAGCCGCCCCCGGGGGTACAATGAGCAGTTCTTC.

This clonotype has ten or more counts. The rearrangement uses TRBV6-5 and TRBJ1-6; D unresolved. The CDR3 loop spans 13 amino acids. Trimming pared 8 bases from V and 0 bases from J, leaving 5 bases between. From germline, CDR1 is MNHEY and CDR2 SVGAGI. The CDR3 region is CASRSSYNSPLHF. The CDR3 DNA reads as TGTGCCAGCCGGAGCTCCTATAATTCACCCCTCCACTTT.

This clonotype turned up a few times. The rearrangement uses TRBV20-1 and TRBJ2-3; TRBD2 is a possible D gene (7 bases). Trimming pared 3 bases from V and 2 bases from J, leaving 12 bases between. The germline CDR1 and CDR2 sequences are DFQATT and SNEGSKA (reference sequence). The CDR3 is made up of 14 amino acids. DNA for the CDR3: TGCAGTGCTAGTCGGCGGGGGCACACAGATACGCAGTATTTT. Translated, it gives CSASRRGHTDTQYF.

Comment on this clonotype: A much larger clone differs by one base, so this may be a read error. V gene TRBV12-3 or TRBV12-4 combines with J gene TRBJ1-4; D possibly corresponds to TRBD1 (5 bases). The CDR3 totals 16 residues. Trimming took off 7 bases at V and 6 bases at J, with 21 bases between the two ends. In DNA, the CDR3 is TGTGCCAGCACCCCGACCCAGGGAGGTGGAGATGAAAAACTGTTTTTT. This gives the protein CASTPTQGGGDEKLFF.

Many counts were recorded for this clonotype. The chain carries TRBV12-3 or TRBV12-4 and TRBJ2-7; the D is unclear. The V and J ends lost 1 base and 0 bases respectively, with 4 bases between them. The CDR3 runs to 13 residues. The CDR3: CASSLESSYEQYV. The CDR3 coding sequence is TGTGCCAGCAGTTTAGAAAGCTCCTACGAGCAGTACGTC.

This clonotype has ten or more counts. The chain links TRBV4-3 to TRBJ1-2; D is ambiguous. Trimming took off 2 bases at V and 0 bases at J, with 10 bases between the two ends. CDR1 is LGHNA and CDR2 is YSLEER in the germline V gene. The CDR3 totals 15 residues. CDR3 DNA: TGCGCCAGCAGCCAACTCGGAGGGACTAACTATGGCTACACCTTC. This codes for CASSQLGGTNYGYTF.

The genes are TRBV6-1 and TRBJ2-7, with 8 positions matching TRBD2. Germline assignment: CDR1 MNHNS and CDR2 SASEGT. CDR3 length: 14 residues. The V gene end was trimmed by 6 bases and the J gene end by 2 bases; junction bases not matched to a gene: 6. The CDR3 DNA is TGTGCCAGCAGGAACCTCGGGGGGGCCTACGAGCAGTACGTC. Its protein product is CASRNLGGAYEQYV.

In DNA, the CDR3 is TGTGCCAGCAGTGAACCCGGCAGGGGGGAAGGGGGCTACACCTTC. This gives the protein CASSEPGRGEGGYTF. This rearrangement joins TRBV28 to TRBJ1-2, with 7 bases fitting TRBD1. The CDR3 sequence is 15 residues long. With 5 bases clipped from V and 8 bases from J, the junction kept 14 bases outside the gene matches. In germline, CDR1 is MDHEN, CDR2 SYDVKM.

This clonotype was seen repeatedly, ten times or more. The rearrangement links TRBV20-1 to TRBJ1-4; D unresolved. Germline CDR1 reads DFQATT; CDR2 reads SNEGSKA (reference sequence). V lost 5 bases and J lost 8, with 21 bases in between. The CDR3 is 15 residues long. CDR3 bases: TGCAGTGCTCCTGCGGAAGGAATACCGGGGGAAAAACTGTTTTTT. The encoded protein is CSAPAEGIPGEKLFF.